This T cell receptor (beta chain) was observed in a study of T-cell reconstitution after alpha-beta-depleted transplantation in children. Turning to this clonotype: What it recognizes is unknown.

The CDR3 has 15 residues. V was pared by 1 base and J by 3 bases, with 14 bases between. Germline V gives CDR1 SGHDT, CDR2 YYEEEE. Construction of the TCRbeta library involved unique molecular identifiers. TCRdb ran MiXCR on the PCR reads and lists one entry per CDR3 protein. The sample has approximately 500,000 distinct CDR3 sequences, about a quarter seen once. General study findings and limits: There were reportedly several hundred expanded graft clones from which alpha-beta T cells came about two months after transplant.

This chain connects TRBV5-6 to TRBJ2-7, with D hard to call. The specimen was PBMCs, collected before TCRalphabeta/CD19-depleted stem cell transplant. This TCR derives from a boy under three years old with Wiskott-Aldrich syndrome, due to receive a stem cell transplant. The CDR3 sequence: CASSLRWALHYEQYF. The DNA of the CDR3 is TGTGCCAGCAGCTTGAGGTGGGCTCTCCACTACGAGCAGTACTTC.